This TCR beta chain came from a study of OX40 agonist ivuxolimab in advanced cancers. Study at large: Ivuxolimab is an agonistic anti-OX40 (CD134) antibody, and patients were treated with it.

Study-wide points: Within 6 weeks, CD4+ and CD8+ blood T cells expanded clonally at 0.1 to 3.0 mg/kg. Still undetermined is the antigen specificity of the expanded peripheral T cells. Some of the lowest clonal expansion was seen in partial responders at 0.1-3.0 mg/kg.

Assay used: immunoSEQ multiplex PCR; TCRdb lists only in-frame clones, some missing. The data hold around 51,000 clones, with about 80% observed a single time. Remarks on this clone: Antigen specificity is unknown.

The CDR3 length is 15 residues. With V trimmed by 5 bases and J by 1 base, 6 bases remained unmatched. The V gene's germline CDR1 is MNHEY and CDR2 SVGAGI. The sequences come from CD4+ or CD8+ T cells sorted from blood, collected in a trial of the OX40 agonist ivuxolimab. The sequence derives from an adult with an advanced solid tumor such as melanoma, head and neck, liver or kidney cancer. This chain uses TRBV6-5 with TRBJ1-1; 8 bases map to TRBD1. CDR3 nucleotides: TGTGCCAGCAGTACTTACAGGGGGGAGAACACTGAAGCTTTCTTT. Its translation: CASSTYRGENTEAFF.